This TCR beta chain was sequenced in a study of cytomegalovirus exposure and HLA in healthy donors. Across the whole study: Among the 398 genotyped donors, more than 70% were placed in the Caucasian-associated ancestry cluster.

The study, taken as a whole, reports: The later analysis indicated that the majority of CMV-associated TCR beta chains appeared HLA-restricted. In presence/absence analyses, roughly uniform sequencing depth across donors was assumed. There were about 160 TCR beta chains listed as cytomegalovirus-associated.

Losses at the gene ends were 1 base for V and 4 bases for J; bases not matched to a gene: 1. The CDR3 sequence is 14 residues long. Germline V gene sequence: CDR1 SGHNT, CDR2 YYREEE (reference sequence). Researchers ran the PCR with 60 Vbeta and 13 Jbeta primers. Sequencing was performed with immunoSEQ multiplex PCR; in TCRdb, only in-frame clones are kept and a portion is missing. The table records roughly 120,000 clones, under 80% of them present only once. This clone was recorded a few times. Its specificity is unknown. This rearrangement joins TRBV5-4 to TRBJ2-7; 11 bases fit TRBD2. The TCR was taken from a woman in her fifties or sixties in good health and CMV-seropositive. The sample comprised PBMCs. The CDR3 DNA is TGTGCCAGCAGCTTGACTAGCGGGAGATACGAGCAGTACTTC. This translates into CASSLTSGRYEQYF. The full variable domain, with the rest looked up from reference TRBV5-4 and TRBJ2-7, is ETGVTQSPTHLIKTRGQQVTLRCSSQSGHNTVSWYQQALGQGPQFIFQYYREEENGRGNFPPRFSGLQFPNYSSELNVNALELDDSALYLCASSLTSGRYEQYFGPGTRLTVT.